This T cell receptor (beta chain) comes out of a study of OX40 agonist ivuxolimab in advanced cancers. Study-wide background: From about 20 to 79 years was the age range, with a mean of roughly 59 years, and over 70% were male. One hepatocellular carcinoma and a couple of cutaneous melanoma patients partially responded.

General study points: Within 6 weeks, CD4+ and CD8+ blood T cells expanded clonally at 0.1 to 3.0 mg/kg.

Produced via immunoSEQ multiplex PCR; TCRdb's table is partial and in-frame only. The data contain 50,000 to 70,000 clones, over 90% of them singletons. Trimming removed 4 bases at V and 4 bases at J, with 11 bases between. The CDR3 covers 14 residues. Germline V gene sequence: CDR1 PRHDT, CDR2 FYEKMQ (reference sequence). As to this clone: What it binds is unknown.

This specimen was CD4+ or CD8+ T cells sorted from blood, taken in a trial of the OX40 agonist ivuxolimab. This TCR came from an adult with an advanced solid tumor such as melanoma, head and neck, liver or kidney cancer. This sequence joins TRBV13 and TRBJ2-4; D might be TRBD1 or TRBD2, each matching 5 bases. CDR3 loop: CASSSGTEKNIQYF. In DNA, the CDR3 is TGTGCCAGCAGCTCAGGGACGGAAAAAAACATTCAGTACTTC.